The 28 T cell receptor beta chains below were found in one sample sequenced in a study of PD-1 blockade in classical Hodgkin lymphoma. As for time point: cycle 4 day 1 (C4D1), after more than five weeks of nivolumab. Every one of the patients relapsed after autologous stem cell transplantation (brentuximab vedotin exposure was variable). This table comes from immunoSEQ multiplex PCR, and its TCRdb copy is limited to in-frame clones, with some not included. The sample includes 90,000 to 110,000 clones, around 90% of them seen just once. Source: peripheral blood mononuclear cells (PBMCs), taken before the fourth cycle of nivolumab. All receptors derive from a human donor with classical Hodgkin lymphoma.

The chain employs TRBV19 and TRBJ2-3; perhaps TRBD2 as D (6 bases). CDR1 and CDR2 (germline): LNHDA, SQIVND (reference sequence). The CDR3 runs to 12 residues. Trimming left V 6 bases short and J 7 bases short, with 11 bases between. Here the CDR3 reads CASSLSGYTQYF. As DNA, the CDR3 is TGTGCCAGTAGCCTCAGCGGGTATACGCAGTATTTT.

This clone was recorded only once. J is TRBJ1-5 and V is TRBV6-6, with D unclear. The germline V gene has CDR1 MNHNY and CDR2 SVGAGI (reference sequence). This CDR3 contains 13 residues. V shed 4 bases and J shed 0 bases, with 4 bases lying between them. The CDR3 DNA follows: TGTGCCAGCAGTTCCTATAGCAATCAGCCCCAGCATTTT. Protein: CASSSYSNQPQHF.

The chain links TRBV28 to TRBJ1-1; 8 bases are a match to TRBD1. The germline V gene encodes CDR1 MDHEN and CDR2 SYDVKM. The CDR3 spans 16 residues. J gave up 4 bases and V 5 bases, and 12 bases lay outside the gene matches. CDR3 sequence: CASSPLFSGGGTEAFF. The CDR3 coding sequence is TGTGCCAGCAGTCCCCTGTTCTCAGGGGGCGGCACTGAAGCTTTCTTT.

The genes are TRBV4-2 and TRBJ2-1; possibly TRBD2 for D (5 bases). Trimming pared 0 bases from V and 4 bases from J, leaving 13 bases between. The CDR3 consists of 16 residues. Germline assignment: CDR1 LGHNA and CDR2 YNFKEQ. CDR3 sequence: CASSQDLTGLYNEQFF. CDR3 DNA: TGTGCCAGCAGCCAAGACCTAACTGGACTGTACAATGAGCAGTTCTTC.

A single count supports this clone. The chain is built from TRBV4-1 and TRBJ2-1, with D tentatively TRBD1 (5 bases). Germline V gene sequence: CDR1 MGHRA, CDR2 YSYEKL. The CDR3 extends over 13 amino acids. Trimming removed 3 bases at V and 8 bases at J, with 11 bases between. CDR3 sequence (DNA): TGCGCCAGCAGCCAGGGGTTAGGGGATGAGCAGTTCTTC. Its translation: CASSQGLGDEQFF.

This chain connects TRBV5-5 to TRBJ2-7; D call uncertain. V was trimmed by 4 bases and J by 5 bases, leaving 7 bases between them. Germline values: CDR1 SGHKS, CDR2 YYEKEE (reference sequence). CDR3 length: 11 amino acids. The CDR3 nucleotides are TGTGCCAGCAGCGCTAGGGACGAGCAGTACTTC. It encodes CASSARDEQYF.

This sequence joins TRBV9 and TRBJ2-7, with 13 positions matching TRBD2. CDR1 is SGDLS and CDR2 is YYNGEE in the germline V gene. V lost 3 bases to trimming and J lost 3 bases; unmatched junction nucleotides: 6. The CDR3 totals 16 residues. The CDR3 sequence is CASSATGTSGIYEQYF. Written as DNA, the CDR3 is TGTGCCAGCAGCGCAACCGGGACTAGCGGGATCTACGAGCAGTACTTC. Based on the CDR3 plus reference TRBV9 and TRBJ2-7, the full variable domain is DSGVTQTPKHLITATGQRVTLRCSPRSGDLSVYWYQQSLDQGLQFLIQYYNGEERAKGNILERFSAQQFPDLHSELNLSSLELGDSALYFCASSATGTSGIYEQYFGPGTRLTVT.

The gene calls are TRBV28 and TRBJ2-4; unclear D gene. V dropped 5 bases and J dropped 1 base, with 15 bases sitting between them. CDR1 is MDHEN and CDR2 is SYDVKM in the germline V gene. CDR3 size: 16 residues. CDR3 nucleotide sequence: TGTGCCAGCAGTGGTACCCGCTCTCGGGCCAAAAACATTCAGTACTTC. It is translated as CASSGTRSRAKNIQYF.

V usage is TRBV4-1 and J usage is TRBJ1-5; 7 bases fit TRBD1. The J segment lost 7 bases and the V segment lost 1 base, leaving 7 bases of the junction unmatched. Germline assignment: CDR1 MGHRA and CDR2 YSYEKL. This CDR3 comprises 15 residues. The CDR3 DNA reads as TGCGCCAGCAGCCAAGGGCAGGGGGTAGGACAGCCCCAGCATTTT. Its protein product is CASSQGQGVGQPQHF.

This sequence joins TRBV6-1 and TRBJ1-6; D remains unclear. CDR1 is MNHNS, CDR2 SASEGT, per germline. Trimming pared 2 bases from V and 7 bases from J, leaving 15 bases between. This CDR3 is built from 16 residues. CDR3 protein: CASSEFGSTTNSPLHF. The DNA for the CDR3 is TGTGCCAGCAGTGAATTTGGCAGCACTACAAATTCACCCCTCCACTTT.

The CDR3 reads CASSLRDSSTDTQYF. The CDR3 nucleotides are TGCGCCAGCAGTTTAAGGGACAGCAGCACAGATACGCAGTATTTT. The chain couples TRBV5-1 to TRBJ2-3; 7 positions agree with TRBD1. CDR1 and CDR2 (germline): SGHRS, YFSETQ. The junction had 6 bases not matched to a gene; V was cut back by 5 bases and J by 0 bases. The CDR3 extends over 15 amino acids.

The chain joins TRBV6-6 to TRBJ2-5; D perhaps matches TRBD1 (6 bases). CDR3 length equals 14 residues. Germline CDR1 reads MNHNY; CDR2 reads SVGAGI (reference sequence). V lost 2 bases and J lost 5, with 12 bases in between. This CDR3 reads CASSYGPQGETQYF. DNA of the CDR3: TGTGCCAGCAGTTACGGCCCTCAGGGGGAGACCCAGTACTTC.

The CDR3 DNA is TGTGCTAGTGGTCGACAGGGCTGGAGCTACACCTTC. The encoded protein is CASGRQGWSYTF. The gene calls are TRBV12-5 and TRBJ1-2; 7 bases agree with TRBD1. The CDR3 contains 12 residues. V dropped 5 bases and J dropped 9; count of bases not matched to a gene: 6. Germline CDR1 is LGHNT and CDR2 is FRNRAP.

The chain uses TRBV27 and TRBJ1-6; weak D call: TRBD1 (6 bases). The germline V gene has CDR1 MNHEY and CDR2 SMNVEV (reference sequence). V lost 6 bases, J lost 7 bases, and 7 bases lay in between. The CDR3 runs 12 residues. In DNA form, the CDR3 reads TGTGCCAGCAGGGACAGCAATTCACCCCTCCACTTT. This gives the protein CASRDSNSPLHF.

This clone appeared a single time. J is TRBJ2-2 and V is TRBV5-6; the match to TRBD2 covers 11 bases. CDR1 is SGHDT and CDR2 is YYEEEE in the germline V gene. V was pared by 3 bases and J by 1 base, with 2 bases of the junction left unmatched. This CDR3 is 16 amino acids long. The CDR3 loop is CASSYGLAGNTGELFF. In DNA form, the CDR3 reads TGTGCCAGCAGCTACGGACTAGCGGGGAACACCGGGGAGCTGTTTTTT.

In nucleotides, the CDR3 is TGTGCCAGCAGTTTATCGCAGGGATTTGTGGAGAACACTGAAGCTTTCTTT. Translated: CASSLSQGFVENTEAFF. This rearrangement joins TRBV27 to TRBJ1-1, with D maybe TRBD1 (5 bases). This CDR3 region has 17 residues. CDR1 is MNHEY, CDR2 SMNVEV, per germline (reference sequence). V was pared by 0 bases and J by 1 base, with 15 bases between.

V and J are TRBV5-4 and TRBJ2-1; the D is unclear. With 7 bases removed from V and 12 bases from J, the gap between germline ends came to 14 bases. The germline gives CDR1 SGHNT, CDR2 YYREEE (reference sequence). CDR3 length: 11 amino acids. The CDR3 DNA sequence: TGTGCCAGCGTACGACCCTCCGGGCAGTTCTTC. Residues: CASVRPSGQFF.

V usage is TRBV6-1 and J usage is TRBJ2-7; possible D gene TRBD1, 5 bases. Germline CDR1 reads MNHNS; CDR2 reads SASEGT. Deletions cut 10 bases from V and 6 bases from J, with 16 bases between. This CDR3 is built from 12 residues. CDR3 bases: TGTGCCACGGAAGCGCAGGGCCTCGAGCAGTACTTC. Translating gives CATEAQGLEQYF.

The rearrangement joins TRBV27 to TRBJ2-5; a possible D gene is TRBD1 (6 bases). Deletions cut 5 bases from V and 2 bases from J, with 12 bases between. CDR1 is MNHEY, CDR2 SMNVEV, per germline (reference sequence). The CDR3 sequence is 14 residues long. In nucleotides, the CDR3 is TGTGCCAGCAGTAATCAGGGGCGACAAGAGACCCAGTACTTC. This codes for CASSNQGRQETQYF.

CDR3 DNA sequence: TGCGCCAGCAGTCACGTTTTGATGGACGCCCGGCAGTTCTTC. Amino acid sequence: CASSHVLMDARQFF. The chain joins TRBV23-1 to TRBJ2-1; D ambiguous. TRBV23-1 is recorded as an ORF, its role being uncertain. The CDR3 is 14 residues long. With 3 bases removed from V and 12 bases from J, the gap between germline ends came to 18 bases.

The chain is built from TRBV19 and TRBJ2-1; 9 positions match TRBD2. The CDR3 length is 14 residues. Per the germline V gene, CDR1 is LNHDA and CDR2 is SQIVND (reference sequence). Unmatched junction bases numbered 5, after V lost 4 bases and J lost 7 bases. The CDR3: CASSSGRALNEQFF. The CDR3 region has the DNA TGTGCCAGTAGTAGCGGGAGGGCATTGAATGAGCAGTTCTTC.

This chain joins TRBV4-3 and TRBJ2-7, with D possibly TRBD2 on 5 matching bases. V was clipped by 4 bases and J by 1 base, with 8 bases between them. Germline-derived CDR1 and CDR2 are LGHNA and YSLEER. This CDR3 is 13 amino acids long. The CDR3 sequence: CASSLSESYEQYF. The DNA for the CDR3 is TGCGCCAGCAGCCTTAGCGAATCCTACGAGCAGTACTTC.

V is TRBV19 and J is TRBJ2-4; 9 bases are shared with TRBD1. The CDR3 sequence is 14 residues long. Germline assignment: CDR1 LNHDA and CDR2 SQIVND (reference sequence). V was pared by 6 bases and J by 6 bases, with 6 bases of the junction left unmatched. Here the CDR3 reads CASSPGQGVNIQYF. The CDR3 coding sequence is TGTGCCAGTAGCCCGGGACAGGGTGTAAACATTCAGTACTTC.

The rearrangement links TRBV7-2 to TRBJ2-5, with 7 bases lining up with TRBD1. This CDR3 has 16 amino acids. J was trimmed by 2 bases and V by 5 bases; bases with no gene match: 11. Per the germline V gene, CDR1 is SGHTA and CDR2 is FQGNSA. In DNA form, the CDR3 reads TGTGCCAGCAGCCCCAGCCGACCAGGGGGACAAGAGACCCAGTACTTC. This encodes CASSPSRPGGQETQYF.

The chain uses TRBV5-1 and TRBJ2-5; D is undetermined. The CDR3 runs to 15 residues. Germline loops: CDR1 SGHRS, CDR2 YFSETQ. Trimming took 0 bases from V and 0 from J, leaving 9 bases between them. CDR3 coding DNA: TGCGCCAGCAGCTTGGGGGCAGCTAACCAAGAGACCCAGTACTTC. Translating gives CASSLGAANQETQYF. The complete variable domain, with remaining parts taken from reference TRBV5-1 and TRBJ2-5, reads KAGVTQTPRYLIKTRGQQVTLSCSPISGHRSVSWYQQTPGQGLQFLFEYFSETQRNKGNFPGRFSGRQFSNSRSEMNVSTLELGDSALYLCASSLGAANQETQYFGPGTRLLVL.

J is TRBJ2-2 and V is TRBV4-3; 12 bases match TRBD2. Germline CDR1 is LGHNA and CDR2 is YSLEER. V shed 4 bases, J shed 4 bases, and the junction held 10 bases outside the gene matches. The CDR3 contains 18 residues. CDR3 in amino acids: CASSLTLTSGRPTGELFF. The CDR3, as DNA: TGCGCCAGCAGCCTGACTTTGACTAGCGGGAGACCCACCGGGGAGCTGTTTTTT.

The CDR3 reads CASSLDLAGGYEQYF. CDR3 DNA sequence: TGCGCCAGCAGCTTGGACCTAGCGGGAGGGTACGAGCAGTACTTC. The chain employs TRBV5-1 and TRBJ2-7, with 12 bases identical to TRBD2. Germline V CDR1 and CDR2: SGHRS, YFSETQ. The trim removed 0 bases at V and 4 bases at J, leaving 2 bases unmatched. There are 15 residues in the CDR3.

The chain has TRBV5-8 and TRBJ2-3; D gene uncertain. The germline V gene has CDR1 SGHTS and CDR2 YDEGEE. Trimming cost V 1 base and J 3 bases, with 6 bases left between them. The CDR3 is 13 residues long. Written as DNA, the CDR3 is TGTGCCAGCAGCTTGTTGGAGACAGATACGCAGTATTTT. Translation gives CASSLLETDTQYF.